This entry concerns a single T cell receptor (beta chain). Its cognate antigen is unknown. For genomic DNA, unsorted samples relied on approximately 100 million PBMCs. This sample was taken from a study of shared clonotypes between healthy human individuals. Points from the study as a whole: With few donors, the genetic and exposure-history diversity represented was limited.

The CDR3 totals 15 residues. CDR1 KGHSH and CDR2 LQKENI come from the germline V gene. V was pared by 5 bases and J by 3 bases, with 11 bases between. Sequenced by immunoSEQ multiplex PCR; TCRdb stores in-frame clones only, minus some. The sample lists 450,000 to 600,000 clones, 70% to 80% occurring once. The V gene is TRBV18, the J gene TRBJ2-6; possible D gene TRBD2, 5 bases. What was sequenced was PBMCs. This TCR was recovered from a woman aged 40-49 years in good health. Some clones in this sample may be carry-over from other donors' samples. The DNA of the CDR3 is TGTGCCAGCTCAGCGGACGGGGTTGGGGCCAACGTCCTGACTTTC. This encodes CASSADGVGANVLTF.